These 19 T cell receptor beta chains came from one sample sequenced in a study of neurological immune-mediated disorders. Time point reported: longitudinal time-point 1 (baseline). TCRdb re-derived calls from the 5' RACE reads in MiXCR, one entry per CDR3 protein. Of around 71,000 distinct CDR3 sequences detected, approximately 14% appear once; the ten largest clones hold 4.5% to 5.5%. Source material: PBMCs. The origin of the receptors is a female donor with HTLV-1-associated myelopathy (HAM/TSP).

This clonotype was seen a handful of times. This chain links TRBV20-1 with TRBJ1-4; D is ambiguous. The CDR3 length is 14 residues. V lost 5 bases to trimming and J lost 0 bases, with 10 bases between them. CDR1 DFQATT and CDR2 SNEGSKA come from the germline V gene (reference sequence). The chain's CDR3 is CSAQTVPTNEKLFF. DNA of the CDR3: TGCAGTGCTCAGACTGTCCCAACTAATGAAAAACTGTTTTTT.

This clonotype was seen repeatedly, ten times or more. CDR3 coding DNA: TGTGCCAGCAGTCTAGGATACCAGCCCCAGCATTTT. Protein sequence: CASSLGYQPQHF. The chain has TRBV12-3 or TRBV12-4 and TRBJ1-5; D uncertain. V was cut by 5 bases and J by 7 bases, with 9 bases left in between. This CDR3 is 12 amino acids long.

V gene TRBV6-5 combines with J gene TRBJ2-3; 9 bases align to TRBD1. Looked up from germline, CDR1 is MNHEY and CDR2 is SVGAGI. The CDR3 contains 14 residues. J lost 4 bases, V lost 2 bases, and 1 base had no gene match. CDR3 DNA: TGTGCCAGCAGTTACGGACAGGGGTCAGATACGCAGTATTTT. Amino acid sequence: CASSYGQGSDTQYF.

As for this clonotype: No conserved phenylalanine or tryptophan ends this CDR3, so it is likely a read error. V and J are TRBV4-1 and TRBJ2-2; 9 bases map to TRBD2. Germline V gene lookup returns CDR1 MGHRA and CDR2 YSYEKL. There are 12 residues in the CDR3. This CDR3 is CASSPGGGELFL. Written as DNA, the CDR3 is TGCGCCAGCAGCCCAGGCGGGGGGGAACTGTTTCTT.

This clonotype was recorded many times. The chain joins TRBV11-2 to TRBJ2-3; 7 nucleotides line up with TRBD2. Germline CDR1 SGHAT, CDR2 FQNNGV. The CDR3 covers 16 residues. V trimming: 2 bases; J trimming: 0 bases; junction bases outside the gene matches: 5. The CDR3 bases are TGTGCCAGCAGCTTACGGGGGGTCCTAAGCACAGATACGCAGTATTTT. Amino acids: CASSLRGVLSTDTQYF.

This clonotype was recorded many times. The CDR3 loop reads CASSLVPGTTEAFF. CDR3 coding DNA: TGCGCCAGCAGCTTGGTGCCGGGAACCACTGAAGCTTTCTTT. This chain joins TRBV5-1 and TRBJ1-1; unclear D gene. With 0 bases removed from V and 4 bases from J, the gap between germline ends came to 10 bases. Germline loops: CDR1 SGHRS, CDR2 YFSETQ. The CDR3 is made up of 14 amino acids.

CDR3 loop: CASSVNRGTGANVLTF. Here the CDR3 DNA reads TGTGCCAGCAGCGTAAACCGGGGAACTGGGGCCAACGTCCTGACTTTC. The rearrangement joins TRBV7-2 to TRBJ2-6; D may be TRBD2 (5 bases). The V and J ends lost 5 bases and 2 bases respectively, with 13 bases between them. The CDR3 spans 16 residues. Germline V lookup: CDR1 SGHTA, CDR2 FQGNSA.

This clonotype was counted between two and nine times. This chain joins TRBV7-3 and TRBJ1-4, with no clear D. The V and J ends lost 1 base and 4 bases respectively, with 16 bases between them. This CDR3 has 17 amino acids. CDR1 SGHTA and CDR2 FQGTGA come from the germline V gene. CDR3 loop: CASSLRVALQINEKLFF. As DNA, the CDR3 is TGTGCCAGCAGCTTAAGAGTGGCGCTACAGATTAATGAAAAACTGTTTTTT.

Many counts were recorded for this clonotype. The genes are TRBV20-1 and TRBJ2-7, with 10 bases aligning to TRBD1. Trimming cost V 5 bases and J 5 bases; bases outside gene matches: 6. CDR1 is DFQATT, CDR2 SNEGSKA, per germline (reference sequence). This CDR3 region has 13 residues. CDR3 nucleotides: TGCAGTGCTTCGGACAGGGGGGGTGACGAGCAGTACTTC. Its translation is CSASDRGGDEQYF.

This clonotype was observed at least ten times. The J gene is TRBJ1-6, the V gene TRBV20-1; tentative D call: TRBD1 (5 bases). With 4 bases removed from V and 10 bases from J, the gap between germline ends came to 17 bases. CDR1 and CDR2 from the germline V gene are DFQATT and SNEGSKA (reference sequence). The CDR3 loop spans 14 amino acids. The DNA of the CDR3 is TGCAGTGCTACGGTTCCCAGGGTTTGGTCACCCCTCCACTTT. Amino acid sequence: CSATVPRVWSPLHF.

This clonotype occurred many times. The V call is TRBV20-1, the J call TRBJ2-7; no clear D. The CDR3 sequence is 13 residues long. The V end was cut by 6 bases, the J end by 5 bases, with 17 bases between. The germline CDR1 and CDR2 sequences are DFQATT and SNEGSKA (reference sequence). The CDR3 coding sequence is TGCAGTGCCGAAGTATCTATTTCCCACGAGCAGTACTTC. Translating it yields CSAEVSISHEQYF.

This clonotype occurred many times. V is TRBV20-1 and J is TRBJ1-2; unclear D gene. V was pared by 6 bases and J by 4 bases, with 15 bases between. The CDR3 consists of 13 residues. Germline lookup yields CDR1 DFQATT and CDR2 SNEGSKA (reference sequence). Here the CDR3 DNA reads TGCAGTGCCAACACAGAGTACAGCTATGGCTACACCTTC. This encodes CSANTEYSYGYTF.

This clonotype showed up many times. The J gene is TRBJ2-7, the V gene TRBV20-1; D may be TRBD1 (6 bases). The CDR3 length is 19 residues. CDR1 and CDR2 (germline): DFQATT, SNEGSKA (reference sequence). V was cut by 4 bases and J by 5 bases, with 33 bases left in between. The CDR3 DNA reads TGCAGTGCTACTCTTCTCACTGGGGCCACCGGCAGGGGCATCCACGAGCAGTACTTC. It yields the protein CSATLLTGATGRGIHEQYF.

As to this clonotype: Just one base apart from a much larger clone, this may be a read error. The J gene is TRBJ2-1, the V gene TRBV7-6; 15 bases map to TRBD2. The CDR3 contains 16 residues. Germline-derived CDR1 and CDR2 are SGHVS and FNYEAQ. Trimming took 5 bases from V and 8 from J; bases not matched to a gene: 7. CDR3 sequence reads: CASSRTSGRDSDEQFF. CDR3 DNA: TGTGCCAGCAGCCGGACTAGCGGGAGGGACTCAGATGAGCAGTTCTTC.

This clonotype was seen repeatedly, ten times or more. V is TRBV5-5 and J is TRBJ1-1; D not resolved. Germline-derived CDR1 and CDR2 are SGHKS and YYEKEE (reference sequence). This CDR3 is built from 14 residues. V was clipped by 1 base and J by 1 base, with 8 bases between them. The CDR3, as DNA: TGTGCCAGCAGCTTGATGGCAGAGAACACTGAAGCTTTCTTT. This encodes CASSLMAENTEAFF.

At least ten counts were recorded for this clonotype. The chain employs TRBV29-1 and TRBJ2-3; D unresolved. V lost 3 bases and J lost 0, with 7 bases in between. The CDR3 runs to 13 residues. Germline CDR1 is SQVTM and CDR2 is ANQGSEA. The CDR3 region is CSVDYDSTDTQYF. CDR3 nucleotides: TGCAGCGTTGATTACGACAGCACAGATACGCAGTATTTT.

This clonotype was detected ten times or more. As DNA, the CDR3 is TGTGCCAGCAGCCAACAAGAGACCCAGTACTTC. Translation gives CASSQQETQYF. The chain couples TRBV7-2 to TRBJ2-5; D unclear. V was pared by 5 bases and J by 2 bases, with 3 bases between. Per germline, CDR1 SGHTA and CDR2 FQGNSA. CDR3 length equals 11 residues.

This clonotype was seen many times. The chain carries TRBV18 and TRBJ2-3; 9 bases are shared with TRBD1. Germline assignment: CDR1 KGHSH and CDR2 LQKENI. The V and J ends lost 8 bases and 5 bases, in that order; junction bases with no gene match: 8. The CDR3 length is 14 residues. CDR3 sequence: CASHWDRDRDTQYF. The CDR3 DNA follows: TGTGCCAGCCATTGGGACAGGGACCGAGATACGCAGTATTTT.

This clonotype was counted at least ten times. The chain has TRBV12-3 or TRBV12-4 and TRBJ2-6; D unresolved. V shed 5 bases and J shed 3 bases, with 17 bases lying between them. This CDR3 contains 17 residues. CDR3: CASSPQEWTLGANVLTF. CDR3 DNA sequence: TGTGCCAGCAGTCCGCAGGAATGGACGCTTGGGGCCAACGTCCTGACTTTC.